This TCR beta chain emerged from a study of blood T cell repertoires in COVID-19. At the level of the study: The United States, Italy and Spain supplied acute and convalescent COVID-19 samples. The cDNA or gDNA used as material had been derived from T cells, B-cell-depleted T cells, or PBMCs.

This clone came up a few times. Authors' data handling: Reference gene primer amplification yielded estimated nucleated cell counts. Profiling relied on immunoSEQ multiplex PCR, and the TCRdb table lists in-frame clones only, not all of them. The V and J calls and the clone size are those of that table, but D and trimming were determined from the DNA. In the table there are about 190,000 clones, roughly 85% of which are singletons. The germline gives CDR1 SGHRS, CDR2 YFSETQ. V gave up 0 bases and J gave up 5 bases, with 8 bases separating them. The CDR3 length is 14 residues. The genes are TRBV5-1 and TRBJ2-2; a possible D gene is TRBD1 (5 bases). The receptor was derived from a young woman with acute or convalescent COVID-19. The sequenced sample was peripheral blood. The CDR3 here is CASSLAQGTGELFF. The CDR3 region has the DNA TGCGCCAGCAGCTTGGCCCAGGGAACCGGGGAGCTGTTTTTT.